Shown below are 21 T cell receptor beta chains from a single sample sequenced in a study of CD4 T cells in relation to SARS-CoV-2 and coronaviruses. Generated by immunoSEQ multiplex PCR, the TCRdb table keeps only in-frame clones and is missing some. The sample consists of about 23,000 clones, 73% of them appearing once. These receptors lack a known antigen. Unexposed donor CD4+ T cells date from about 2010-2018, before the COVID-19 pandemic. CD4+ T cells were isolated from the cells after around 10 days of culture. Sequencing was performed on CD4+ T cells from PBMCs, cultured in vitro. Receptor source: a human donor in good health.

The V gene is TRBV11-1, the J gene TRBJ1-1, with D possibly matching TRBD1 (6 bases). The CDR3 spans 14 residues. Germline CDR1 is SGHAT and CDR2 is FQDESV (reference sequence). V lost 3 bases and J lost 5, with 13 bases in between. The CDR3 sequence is CASSFDGGRTEAFF. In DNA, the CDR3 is TGTGCCAGCAGCTTTGACGGGGGGCGTACTGAAGCTTTCTTT.

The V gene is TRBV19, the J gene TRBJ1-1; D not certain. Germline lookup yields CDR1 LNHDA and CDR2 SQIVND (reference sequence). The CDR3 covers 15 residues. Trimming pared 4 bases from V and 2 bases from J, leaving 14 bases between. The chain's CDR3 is CASSKSETGNTEAFF. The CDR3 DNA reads TGTGCCAGTAGTAAATCGGAGACGGGAAACACTGAAGCTTTCTTT.

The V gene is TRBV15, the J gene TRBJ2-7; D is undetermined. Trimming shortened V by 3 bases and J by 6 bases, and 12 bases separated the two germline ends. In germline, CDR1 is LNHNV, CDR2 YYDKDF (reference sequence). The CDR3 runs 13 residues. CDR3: CATSRSGVGEQYF. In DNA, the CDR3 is TGTGCCACCAGCAGGTCTGGAGTGGGCGAGCAGTACTTC.

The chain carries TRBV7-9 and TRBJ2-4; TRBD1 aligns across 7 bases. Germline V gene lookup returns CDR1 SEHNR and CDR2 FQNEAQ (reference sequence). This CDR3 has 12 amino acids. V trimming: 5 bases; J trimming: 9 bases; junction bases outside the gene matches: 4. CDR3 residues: CASSAQGSIQYF. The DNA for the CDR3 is TGTGCCAGCAGCGCACAGGGGAGCATTCAGTACTTC.

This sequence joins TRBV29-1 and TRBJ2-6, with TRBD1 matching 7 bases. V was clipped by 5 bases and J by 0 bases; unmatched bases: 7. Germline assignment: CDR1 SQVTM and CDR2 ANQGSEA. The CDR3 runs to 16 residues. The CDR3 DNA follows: TGCAGCGTTCTCGACAGGGTCCCCTCTGGGGCCAACGTCCTGACTTTC. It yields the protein CSVLDRVPSGANVLTF.

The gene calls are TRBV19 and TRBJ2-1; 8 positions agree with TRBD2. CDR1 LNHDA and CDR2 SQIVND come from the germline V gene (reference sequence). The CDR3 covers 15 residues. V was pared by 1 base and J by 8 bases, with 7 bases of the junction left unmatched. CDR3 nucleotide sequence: TGTGCCAGTAGTATAGGGGGGACTAGTCTCTATGAGCAGTTCTTC. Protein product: CASSIGGTSLYEQFF. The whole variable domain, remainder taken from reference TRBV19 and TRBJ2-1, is DGGITQSPKYLFRKEGQNVTLSCEQNLNHDAMYWYRQDPGQGLRLIYYSQIVNDFQKGDIAEGYSVSREKKESFPLTVTSAQKNPTAFYLCASSIGGTSLYEQFFGPGTRLTVL.

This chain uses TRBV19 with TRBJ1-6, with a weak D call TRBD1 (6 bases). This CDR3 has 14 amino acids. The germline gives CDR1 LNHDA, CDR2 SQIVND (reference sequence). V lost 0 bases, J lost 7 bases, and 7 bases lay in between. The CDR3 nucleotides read TGTGCCAGTAGTATAGAGAGGGGGAATTCACCCCTCCACTTT. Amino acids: CASSIERGNSPLHF. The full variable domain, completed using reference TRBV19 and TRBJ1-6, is DGGITQSPKYLFRKEGQNVTLSCEQNLNHDAMYWYRQDPGQGLRLIYYSQIVNDFQKGDIAEGYSVSREKKESFPLTVTSAQKNPTAFYLCASSIERGNSPLHFGNGTRLTVT.

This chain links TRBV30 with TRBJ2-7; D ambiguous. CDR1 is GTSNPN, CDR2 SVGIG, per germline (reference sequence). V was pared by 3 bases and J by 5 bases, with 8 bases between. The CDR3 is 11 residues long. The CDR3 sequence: CAWRLLNEQYF. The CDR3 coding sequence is TGTGCCTGGAGGCTTCTGAACGAGCAGTACTTC.

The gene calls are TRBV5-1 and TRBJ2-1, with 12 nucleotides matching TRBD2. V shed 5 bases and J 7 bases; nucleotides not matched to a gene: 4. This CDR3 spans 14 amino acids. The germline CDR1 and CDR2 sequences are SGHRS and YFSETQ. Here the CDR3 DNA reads TGCGCCAGCAGTTCTAGCGGGAGGGGAAATGAGCAGTTCTTC. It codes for CASSSSGRGNEQFF. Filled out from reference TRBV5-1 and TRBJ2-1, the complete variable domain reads KAGVTQTPRYLIKTRGQQVTLSCSPISGHRSVSWYQQTPGQGLQFLFEYFSETQRNKGNFPGRFSGRQFSNSRSEMNVSTLELGDSALYLCASSSSGRGNEQFFGPGTRLTVL.

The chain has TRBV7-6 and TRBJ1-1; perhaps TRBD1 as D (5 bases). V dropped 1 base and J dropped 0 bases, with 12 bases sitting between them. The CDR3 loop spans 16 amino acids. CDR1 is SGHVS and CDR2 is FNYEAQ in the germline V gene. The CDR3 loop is CASSLDGSQVNTEAFF. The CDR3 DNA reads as TGTGCCAGCAGCTTAGATGGCTCACAGGTGAACACTGAAGCTTTCTTT.

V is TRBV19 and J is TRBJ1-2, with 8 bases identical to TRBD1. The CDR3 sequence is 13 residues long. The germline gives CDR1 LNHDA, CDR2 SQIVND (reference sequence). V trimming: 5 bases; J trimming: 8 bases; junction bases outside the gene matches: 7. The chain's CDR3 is CASSPQGAGGYTF. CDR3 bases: TGTGCCAGTAGTCCCCAGGGGGCCGGCGGCTACACCTTC. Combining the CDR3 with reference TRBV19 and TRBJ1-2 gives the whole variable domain DGGITQSPKYLFRKEGQNVTLSCEQNLNHDAMYWYRQDPGQGLRLIYYSQIVNDFQKGDIAEGYSVSREKKESFPLTVTSAQKNPTAFYLCASSPQGAGGYTFGSGTRLTVV.

In nucleotides, the CDR3 is TGCAGTGCTAGTGACGGAGCGAACACCGGGGAGCTGTTTTTT. Amino acid sequence: CSASDGANTGELFF. The chain couples TRBV20-1 to TRBJ2-2; no definite D call. The CDR3 spans 14 residues. The V and J ends lost 3 bases and 0 bases respectively, with 8 bases between them. Looked up from germline, CDR1 is DFQATT and CDR2 is SNEGSKA (reference sequence).

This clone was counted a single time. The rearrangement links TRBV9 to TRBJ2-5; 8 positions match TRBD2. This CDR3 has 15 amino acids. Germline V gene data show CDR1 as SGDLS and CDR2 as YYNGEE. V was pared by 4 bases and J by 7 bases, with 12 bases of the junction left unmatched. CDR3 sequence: CASSPRVAGLGTQYF. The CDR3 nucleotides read TGTGCCAGCAGCCCCCGGGTAGCGGGGTTGGGGACCCAGTACTTC.

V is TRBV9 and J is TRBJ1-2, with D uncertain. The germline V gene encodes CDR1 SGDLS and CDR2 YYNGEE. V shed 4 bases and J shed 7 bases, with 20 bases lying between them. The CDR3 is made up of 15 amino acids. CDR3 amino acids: CASSPSGSWRGGYTF. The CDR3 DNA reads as TGTGCCAGCAGCCCGAGCGGGTCTTGGCGAGGTGGCTACACCTTC.

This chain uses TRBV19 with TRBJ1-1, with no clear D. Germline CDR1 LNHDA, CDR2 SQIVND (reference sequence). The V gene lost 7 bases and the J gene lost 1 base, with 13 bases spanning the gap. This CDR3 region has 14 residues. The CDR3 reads CASIPADANTEAFF. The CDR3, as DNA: TGTGCCAGTATCCCGGCAGACGCGAACACTGAAGCTTTCTTT.

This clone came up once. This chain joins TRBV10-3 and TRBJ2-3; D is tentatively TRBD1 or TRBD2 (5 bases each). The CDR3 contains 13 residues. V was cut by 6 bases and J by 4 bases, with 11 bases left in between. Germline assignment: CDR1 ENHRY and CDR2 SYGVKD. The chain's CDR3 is CAIRGEPPDTQYF. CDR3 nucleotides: TGTGCCATCAGGGGGGAGCCCCCAGATACGCAGTATTTT.

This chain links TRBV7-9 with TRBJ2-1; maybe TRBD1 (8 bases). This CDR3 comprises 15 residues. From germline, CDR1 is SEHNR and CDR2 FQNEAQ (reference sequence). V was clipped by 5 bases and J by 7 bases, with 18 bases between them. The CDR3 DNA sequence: TGTGCCAGCAGCCTTAACAGGGGGGGGATGAATGAGCAGTTCTTC. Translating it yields CASSLNRGGMNEQFF.

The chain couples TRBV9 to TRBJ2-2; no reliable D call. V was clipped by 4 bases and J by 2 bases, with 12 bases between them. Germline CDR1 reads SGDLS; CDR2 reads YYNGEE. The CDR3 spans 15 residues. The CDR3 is CASSITAINTGELFF. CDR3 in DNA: TGTGCCAGCAGCATTACAGCCATAAACACCGGGGAGCTGTTTTTT. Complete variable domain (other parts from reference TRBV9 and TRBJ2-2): DSGVTQTPKHLITATGQRVTLRCSPRSGDLSVYWYQQSLDQGLQFLIQYYNGEERAKGNILERFSAQQFPDLHSELNLSSLELGDSALYFCASSITAINTGELFFGEGSRLTVL.

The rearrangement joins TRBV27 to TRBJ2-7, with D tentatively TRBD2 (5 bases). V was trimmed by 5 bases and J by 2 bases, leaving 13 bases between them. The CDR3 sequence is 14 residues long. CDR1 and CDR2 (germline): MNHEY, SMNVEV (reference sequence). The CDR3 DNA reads TGTGCCAGCAGTCCGGGAACACCACCCTACGAGCAGTACTTC. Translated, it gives CASSPGTPPYEQYF.

CDR3 protein: CSALAGAGYTF. In DNA, the CDR3 is TGCAGTGCTTTGGCAGGCGCGGGCTACACCTTC. The rearrangement uses TRBV20-1 and TRBJ1-2; D uncertain. From germline, CDR1 is DFQATT and CDR2 SNEGSKA (reference sequence). The CDR3 is 11 residues long. V was clipped by 5 bases and J by 8 bases, with 12 bases between them.

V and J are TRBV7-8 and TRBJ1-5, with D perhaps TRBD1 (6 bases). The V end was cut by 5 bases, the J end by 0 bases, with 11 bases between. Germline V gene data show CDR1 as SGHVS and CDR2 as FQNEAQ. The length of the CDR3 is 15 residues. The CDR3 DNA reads TGTGCCAGCAGCCCACAGGGCAATAGCAATCAGCCCCAGCATTTT. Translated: CASSPQGNSNQPQHF.